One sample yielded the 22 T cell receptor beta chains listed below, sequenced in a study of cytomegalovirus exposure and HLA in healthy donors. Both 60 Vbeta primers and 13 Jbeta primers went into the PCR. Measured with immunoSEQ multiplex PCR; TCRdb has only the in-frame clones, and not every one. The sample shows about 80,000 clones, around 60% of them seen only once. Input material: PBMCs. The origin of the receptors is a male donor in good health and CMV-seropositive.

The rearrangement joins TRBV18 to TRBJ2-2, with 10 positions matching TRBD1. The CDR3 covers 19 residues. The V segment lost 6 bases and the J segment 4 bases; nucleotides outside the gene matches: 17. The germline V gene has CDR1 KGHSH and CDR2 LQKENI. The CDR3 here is CASSTTGRQGARGTGELFF. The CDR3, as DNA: TGTGCCAGCTCCACCACGGGAAGACAGGGGGCGCGGGGCACCGGGGAGCTGTTTTTT.

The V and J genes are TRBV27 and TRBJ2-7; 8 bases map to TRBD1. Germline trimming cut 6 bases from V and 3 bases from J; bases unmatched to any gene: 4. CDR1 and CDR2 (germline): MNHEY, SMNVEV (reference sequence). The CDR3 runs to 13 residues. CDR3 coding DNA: TGTGCCAGCAGACGGACAGGGAACTACGAGCAGTACTTC. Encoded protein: CASRRTGNYEQYF.

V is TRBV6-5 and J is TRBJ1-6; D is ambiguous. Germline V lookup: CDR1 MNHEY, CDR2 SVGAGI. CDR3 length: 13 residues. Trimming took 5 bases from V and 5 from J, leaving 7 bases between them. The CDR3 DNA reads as TGTGCCAGCAGTCAGGCCAATAATTCACCCCTCCACTTT. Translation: CASSQANNSPLHF.

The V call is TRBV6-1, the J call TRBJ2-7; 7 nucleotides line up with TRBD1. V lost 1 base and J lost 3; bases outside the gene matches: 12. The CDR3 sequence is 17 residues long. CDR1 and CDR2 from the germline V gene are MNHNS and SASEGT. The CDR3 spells CASSEVRLGQVGYEQYF. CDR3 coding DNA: TGTGCCAGCAGTGAAGTCAGATTAGGACAGGTAGGCTACGAGCAGTACTTC.

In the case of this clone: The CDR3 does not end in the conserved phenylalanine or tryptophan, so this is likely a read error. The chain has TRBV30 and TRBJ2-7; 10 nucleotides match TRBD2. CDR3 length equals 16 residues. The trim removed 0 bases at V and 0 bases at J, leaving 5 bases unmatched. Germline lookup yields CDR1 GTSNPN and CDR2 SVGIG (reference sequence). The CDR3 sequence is CAWSVRASGSSYEQYL. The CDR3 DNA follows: TGTGCCTGGAGTGTGCGGGCTAGCGGGAGCTCCTACGAGCAGTACCTC.

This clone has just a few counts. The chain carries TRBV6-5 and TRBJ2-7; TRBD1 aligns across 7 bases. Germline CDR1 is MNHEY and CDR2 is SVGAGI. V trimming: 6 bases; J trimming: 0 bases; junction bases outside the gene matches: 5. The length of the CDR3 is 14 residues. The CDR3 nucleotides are TGTGCCAGCAGCCAGACAGGGAGCTCCTACGAGCAGTACTTC. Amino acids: CASSQTGSSYEQYF.

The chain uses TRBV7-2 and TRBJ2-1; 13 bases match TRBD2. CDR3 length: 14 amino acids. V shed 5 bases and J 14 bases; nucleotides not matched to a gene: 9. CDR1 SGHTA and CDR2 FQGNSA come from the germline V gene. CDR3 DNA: TGTGCCAGCAGCCTTGAGGGACTAGCGGGAAAAGAGTTCTTC. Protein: CASSLEGLAGKEFF. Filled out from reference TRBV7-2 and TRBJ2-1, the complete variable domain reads GAGVSQSPSNKVTEKGKDVELRCDPISGHTALYWYRQSLGQGLEFLIYFQGNSAPDKSGLPSDRFSAERTGGSVSTLTIQRTQQEDSAVYLCASSLEGLAGKEFFGPGTRLTVL.

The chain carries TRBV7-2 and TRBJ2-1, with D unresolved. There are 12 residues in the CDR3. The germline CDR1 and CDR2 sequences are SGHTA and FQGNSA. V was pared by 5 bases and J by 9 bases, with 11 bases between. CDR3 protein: CASSPQIIEQFF. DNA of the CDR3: TGTGCCAGCAGCCCGCAGATAATTGAGCAGTTCTTC.

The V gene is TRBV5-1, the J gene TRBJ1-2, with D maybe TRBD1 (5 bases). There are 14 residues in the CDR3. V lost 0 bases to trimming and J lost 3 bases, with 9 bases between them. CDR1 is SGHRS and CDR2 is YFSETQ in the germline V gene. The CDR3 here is CASSLGGEDYGYTF. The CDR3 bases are TGCGCCAGCAGCTTGGGAGGGGAGGACTATGGCTACACCTTC.

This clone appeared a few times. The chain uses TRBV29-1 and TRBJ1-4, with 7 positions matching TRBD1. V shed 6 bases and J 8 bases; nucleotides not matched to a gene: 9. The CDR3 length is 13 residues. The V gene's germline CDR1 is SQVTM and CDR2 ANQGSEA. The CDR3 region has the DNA TGCAGCGTCAGGACAGGCTCGGGAGAAAAACTGTTTTTT. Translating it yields CSVRTGSGEKLFF.

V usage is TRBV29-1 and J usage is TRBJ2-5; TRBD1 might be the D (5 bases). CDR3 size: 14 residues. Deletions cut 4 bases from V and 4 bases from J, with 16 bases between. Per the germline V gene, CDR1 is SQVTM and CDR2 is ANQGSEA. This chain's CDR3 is CSVVTRATGETQYF. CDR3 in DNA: TGCAGCGTTGTCACCAGGGCTACGGGAGAGACCCAGTACTTC.

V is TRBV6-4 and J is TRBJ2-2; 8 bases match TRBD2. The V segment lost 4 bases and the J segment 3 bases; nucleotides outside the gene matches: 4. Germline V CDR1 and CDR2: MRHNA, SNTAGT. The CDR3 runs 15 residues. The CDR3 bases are TGTGCCAGCAGTGCGCGGCGGGGGGACACCGGGGAGCTGTTTTTT. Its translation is CASSARRGDTGELFF.

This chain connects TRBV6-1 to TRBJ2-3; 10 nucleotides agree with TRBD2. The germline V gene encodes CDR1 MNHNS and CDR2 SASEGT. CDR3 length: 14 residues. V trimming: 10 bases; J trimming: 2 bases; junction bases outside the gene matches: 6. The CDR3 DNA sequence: TGTGCCATCTCTAGCGGGGGATTCACAGATACGCAGTATTTT. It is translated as CAISSGGFTDTQYF.

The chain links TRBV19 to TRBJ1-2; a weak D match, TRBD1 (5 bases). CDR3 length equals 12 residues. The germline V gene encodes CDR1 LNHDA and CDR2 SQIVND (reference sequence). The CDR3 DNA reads TGTGCTATCGGTGGGGGACTCTATGGCTACACCTTC. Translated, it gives CAIGGGLYGYTF.

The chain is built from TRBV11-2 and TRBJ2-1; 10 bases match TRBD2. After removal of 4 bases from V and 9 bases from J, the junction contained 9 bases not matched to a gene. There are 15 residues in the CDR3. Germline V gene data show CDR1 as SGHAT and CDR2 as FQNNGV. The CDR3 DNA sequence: TGTGCCAGCAGCTCCCCCCAGCGGGGGGGCCTTGAGCAGTTCTTC. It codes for CASSSPQRGGLEQFF.

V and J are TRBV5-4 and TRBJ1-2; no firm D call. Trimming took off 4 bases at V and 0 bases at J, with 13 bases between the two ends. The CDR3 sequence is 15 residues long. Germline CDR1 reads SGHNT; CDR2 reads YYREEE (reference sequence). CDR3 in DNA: TGTGCCAGCAGCCCGGACGGCGGGGCTAACTATGGCTACACCTTC. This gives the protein CASSPDGGANYGYTF.

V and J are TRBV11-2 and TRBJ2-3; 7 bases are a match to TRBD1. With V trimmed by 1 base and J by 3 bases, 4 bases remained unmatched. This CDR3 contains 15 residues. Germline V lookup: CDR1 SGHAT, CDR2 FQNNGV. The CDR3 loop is CASSLGQGETDTQYF. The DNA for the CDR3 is TGTGCCAGCAGCTTAGGTCAGGGGGAAACAGATACGCAGTATTTT.

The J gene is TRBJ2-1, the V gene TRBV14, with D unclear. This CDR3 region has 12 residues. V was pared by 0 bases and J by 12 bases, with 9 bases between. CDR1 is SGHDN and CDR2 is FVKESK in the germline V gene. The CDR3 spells CASSQDRSRQFF. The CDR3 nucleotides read TGTGCCAGCAGCCAAGACCGGTCTAGGCAGTTCTTC.

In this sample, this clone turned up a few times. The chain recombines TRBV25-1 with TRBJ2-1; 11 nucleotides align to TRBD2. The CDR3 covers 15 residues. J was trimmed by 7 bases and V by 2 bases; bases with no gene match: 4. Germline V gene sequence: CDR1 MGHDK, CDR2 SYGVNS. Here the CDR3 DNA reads TGTGCCAGCAGTGAAGAGACTAGCGGGGAGAATGAGCAGTTCTTC. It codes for CASSEETSGENEQFF. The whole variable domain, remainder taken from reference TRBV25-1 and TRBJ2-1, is EADIYQTPRYLVIGTGKKITLECSQTMGHDKMYWYQQDPGMELHLIHYSYGVNSTEKGDLSSESTVSRIRTEHFPLTLESARPSHTSQYLCASSEETSGENEQFFGPGTRLTVL.

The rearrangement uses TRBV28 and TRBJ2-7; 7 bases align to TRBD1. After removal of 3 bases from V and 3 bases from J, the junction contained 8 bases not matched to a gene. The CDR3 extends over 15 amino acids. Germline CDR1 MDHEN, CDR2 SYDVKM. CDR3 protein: CASSFEGQPFYEQYF. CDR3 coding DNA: TGTGCCAGCAGTTTTGAGGGACAGCCCTTCTACGAGCAGTACTTC.

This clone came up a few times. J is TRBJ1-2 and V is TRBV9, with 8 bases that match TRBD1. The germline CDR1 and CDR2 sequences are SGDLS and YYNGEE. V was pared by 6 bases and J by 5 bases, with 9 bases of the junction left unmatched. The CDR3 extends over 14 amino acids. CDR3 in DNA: TGTGCCAGCACTCGACAGGGGAGGAATTATGGCTACACCTTC. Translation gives CASTRQGRNYGYTF.

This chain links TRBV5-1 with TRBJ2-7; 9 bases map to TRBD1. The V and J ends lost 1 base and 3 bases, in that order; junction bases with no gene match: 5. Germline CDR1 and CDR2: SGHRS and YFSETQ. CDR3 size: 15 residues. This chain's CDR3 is CASSLYRDRVYEQYF. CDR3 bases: TGCGCCAGCAGCTTGTACCGGGACAGGGTCTACGAGCAGTACTTC.